This TCR beta chain derives from a study of blood T cell repertoires in COVID-19 (dated by TCRdb to the early 2020s). Background for the entire study: Samples from collaborators originated in the United States, Italy and Spain and spanned both the acute and convalescent phases of COVID-19. A freely available public database, intended as a resource for researchers studying the immune response to SARS-CoV-2, is where the repertoires were released. Deeply sampled blood TCRbeta repertoires from subjects exposed to, actively infected with, or recovered from COVID-19 were included in the dataset. HLA class I and class II types, where available, came from metadata supplied by the sample provider rather than from assay-based typing. The material from the prospective study consisted of cDNA or gDNA derived from T cells, B-cell-depleted T cells, or PBMCs. The samples were drawn from two sources: the first 160 participants of the ongoing ImmuneRACE study, and fewer than 1,500 subjects contributed by 6 global collaborators. The sample metadata nearly always contained a de-identified subject ID, COVID-19 status, age in years and sex.

Collaborating institutions collected whole blood in K2EDTA tubes following their own protocols. For TCRbeta analysis, collaborators shipped samples as frozen whole blood, isolated PBMCs, or DNA extracted from either of those sample types. The immunoSEQ Assay, a bias-controlled multiplex PCR, was used to amplify TCRbeta CDR3 regions from genomic DNA. Per the authors' processing: Within the assay, amplification of reference gene primers was used to estimate how many nucleated cells each sample contained. Sequence reads were collapsed and filtered to measure the absolute abundance of every unique TCRbeta CDR3 rearrangement. For each sample, productive Simpson clonality was calculated by taking the square root of Simpson's diversity index across productive rearrangements. TCRdb re-hosts the immuneACCESS table, in-frame sequences only. Its copies lack some clones; in the studies checked, an unresolved V gene accounts for under half of them, and the cause for the rest is not known. V, J and clone size were drawn from that table, and D and trimming were deduced from the DNA. In all, the sample holds about 210,000 clones, and roughly four fifths of those were seen once. The ten largest clones take up roughly 2.5% of the sample.

Taken from the germline V gene, the CDR1 and CDR2 loops are SGHTA and FQGTGA. Germline trimming amounts to 4 bases on V and 8 bases on J, with 6 as the count of junction bases outside the gene matches. The cysteine opens and the phenylalanine closes a CDR3 of 14 amino acids. The DNA shown is the 42-base CDR3, in frame from base 1. This clone was observed a few times. Its antigen has not been determined. Base qualities are not provided; no much larger clone lies one nucleotide away. Beyond this particular receptor, the publication reports: Clinical and demographic metadata were provided uncurated, with the amount varying by source and participant.

This TCR derives from a woman between 40 and 55 years old with active or convalescent COVID-19. Specimen: peripheral blood. The chain was built from TRBV7-3 and TRBJ1-2, with 11 central nucleotides matching TRBD1. In nucleotides, the sequence is TGTGCCAGCAGCTCGCGGGGACAGGGGGAAGGCTACACCTTC. It translates as CASSSRGQGEGYTF.